This T cell receptor (beta chain) appears in the sequencing data of a study of T cells after yellow fever vaccination. TCRdb processed the 5' RACE reads anew with MiXCR; each CDR3 protein has one entry. The profile shows around 360,000 distinct CDR3 sequences, around a tenth of them singletons. The trim removed 1 base at V and 4 bases at J, leaving 4 bases unmatched. Germline V gene lookup returns CDR1 LNHDA and CDR2 SQIVND (reference sequence). The CDR3 totals 15 residues. Sequences were derived from PBMCs, sampled on the day of the first yellow fever vaccination. The clonotype comes from a man aged 18 to 30 who received the YFV17D yellow fever vaccine. The chain couples TRBV19 to TRBJ1-5, with TRBD1 matching over 7 bases. CDR3 sequence: CASSIVGTENQPQHF. CDR3 DNA: TGTGCCAGTAGTATAGTCGGGACAGAGAATCAGCCCCAGCATTTT.